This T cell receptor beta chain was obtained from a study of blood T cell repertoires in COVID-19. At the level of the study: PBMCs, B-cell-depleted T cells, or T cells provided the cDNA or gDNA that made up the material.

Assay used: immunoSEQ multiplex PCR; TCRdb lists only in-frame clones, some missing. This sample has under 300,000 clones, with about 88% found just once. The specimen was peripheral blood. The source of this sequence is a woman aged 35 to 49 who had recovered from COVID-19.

CDR3 bases: TGTGCCAGCAGCTTATCCCCTTTGAACACCGGGGAGCTGTTTTTT. Translation: CASSLSPLNTGELFF. The V gene is TRBV7-2, the J gene TRBJ2-2; no clear D gene. This CDR3 has 15 residues. V gave up 2 bases and J gave up 1 base, with 8 bases separating them. The germline gives CDR1 SGHTA, CDR2 FQGNSA.